The rows below give T cell receptor beta chains drawn from one sample of a study of early T cells in non-severe SARS-CoV-2 infection. Each CDR3 protein is one row after TCRdb ran MiXCR on the 5' RACE reads. The sample holds some 50,000 distinct CDR3 sequences, around 8.4% seen once. The sequenced sample consisted of whole blood. The source is an adult who was a healthcare worker with PCR-confirmed SARS-CoV-2 infection or an uninfected control (not recorded which). The conserved cysteine and the conserved F or W are not part of the CDR3 here. Fields, in order: J gene, V gene, CDR3 length, CDR3 protein.

j_call: TRBJ1-1; v_call: TRBV2; cdr3_length: 12; cdr3_aa: ASSGELSGTEAF
j_call: TRBJ2-3; v_call: TRBV7-2; cdr3_length: 15; cdr3_aa: ASSLSGTSGRADTQY
j_call: TRBJ2-7; v_call: TRBV19; cdr3_length: 10; cdr3_aa: ATLNPALGQY
j_call: TRBJ2-5; v_call: TRBV7-9; cdr3_length: 13; cdr3_aa: ASSSPGLATGTQY
j_call: TRBJ2-1; v_call: TRBV29-1; cdr3_length: 10; cdr3_aa: SVLKEGFEQF
j_call: TRBJ2-2; v_call: TRBV11-2; cdr3_length: 16; cdr3_aa: ASSLDPSGSLFTGELF
j_call: TRBJ1-5; v_call: TRBV12-3/TRBV12-4; cdr3_length: 16; cdr3_aa: ASSTTESSGYSNQPQH
j_call: TRBJ2-1; v_call: TRBV24-1; cdr3_length: 12; cdr3_aa: ATSSGRGYNEQF
j_call: TRBJ1-4; v_call: TRBV7-8; cdr3_length: 14; cdr3_aa: ASSSLNRDSLEKLF
j_call: TRBJ2-3; v_call: TRBV29-1; cdr3_length: 9; cdr3_aa: SVESGGSQY
j_call: TRBJ2-1; v_call: TRBV5-1; cdr3_length: 14; cdr3_aa: ASSLVGTDRGDEQF
j_call: TRBJ2-5; v_call: TRBV7-6; cdr3_length: 9; cdr3_aa: ASSVGETQY
j_call: TRBJ1-2; v_call: TRBV30; cdr3_length: 10; cdr3_aa: AWSVPFYGYT
j_call: TRBJ1-2; v_call: TRBV28; cdr3_length: 12; cdr3_aa: ASSSLTGTYGYT
j_call: TRBJ2-7; v_call: TRBV9; cdr3_length: 11; cdr3_aa: ASSVEHYGEQY
j_call: TRBJ2-7; v_call: TRBV4-1; cdr3_length: 13; cdr3_aa: ASSQEGQGTYEQY
j_call: TRBJ2-7; v_call: TRBV5-1; cdr3_length: 12; cdr3_aa: ASSPGVPPSEQY
j_call: TRBJ1-1; v_call: TRBV18; cdr3_length: 14; cdr3_aa: ASSAWDRAGDTEAF
j_call: TRBJ2-3; v_call: TRBV20-1; cdr3_length: 16; cdr3_aa: SARDLQGGGRAPDTQY
j_call: TRBJ2-1; v_call: TRBV7-9; cdr3_length: 14; cdr3_aa: ASSSTAASGGTEQF
j_call: TRBJ1-5; v_call: TRBV6-1; cdr3_length: 13; cdr3_aa: ASSPTGDSNQPQH
j_call: TRBJ2-2; v_call: TRBV20-1; cdr3_length: 11; cdr3_aa: SASVWDTGELF
j_call: TRBJ2-2; v_call: TRBV11-3; cdr3_length: 11; cdr3_aa: ASSLEGPGELF
j_call: TRBJ1-6; v_call: TRBV9; cdr3_length: 13; cdr3_aa: ASSVMDRANSPLH
j_call: TRBJ1-2; v_call: TRBV19; cdr3_length: 10; cdr3_aa: ASSIGVMGYT
j_call: TRBJ2-2; v_call: TRBV7-3; cdr3_length: 15; cdr3_aa: ASSLIPYNRGPGELF
j_call: TRBJ2-1; v_call: TRBV19; cdr3_length: 13; cdr3_aa: ASTTTSGRADEQF
j_call: TRBJ1-2; v_call: TRBV20-1; cdr3_length: 9; cdr3_aa: SASSYYGYT
j_call: TRBJ2-3; v_call: TRBV28; cdr3_length: 12; cdr3_aa: ASSSGGRTDTQY
j_call: TRBJ1-2; v_call: TRBV18; cdr3_length: 13; cdr3_aa: ASSPLGRNNYGYT
j_call: TRBJ1-5; v_call: TRBV6-1; cdr3_length: 12; cdr3_aa: ASSVSHSNQPQH
j_call: TRBJ2-5; v_call: TRBV20-1; cdr3_length: 10; cdr3_aa: SVGANQETQY